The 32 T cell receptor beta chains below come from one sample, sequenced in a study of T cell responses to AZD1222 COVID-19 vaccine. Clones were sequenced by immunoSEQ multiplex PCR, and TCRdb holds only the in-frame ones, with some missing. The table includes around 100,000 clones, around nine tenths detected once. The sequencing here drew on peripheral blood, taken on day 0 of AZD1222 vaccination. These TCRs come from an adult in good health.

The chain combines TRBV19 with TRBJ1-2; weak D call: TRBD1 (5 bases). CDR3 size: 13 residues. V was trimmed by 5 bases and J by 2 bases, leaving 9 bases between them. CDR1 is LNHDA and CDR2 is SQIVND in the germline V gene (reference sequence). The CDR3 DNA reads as TGTGCCAGTAGTCCAGGGACCAACTATGGCTACACCTTC. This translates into CASSPGTNYGYTF.

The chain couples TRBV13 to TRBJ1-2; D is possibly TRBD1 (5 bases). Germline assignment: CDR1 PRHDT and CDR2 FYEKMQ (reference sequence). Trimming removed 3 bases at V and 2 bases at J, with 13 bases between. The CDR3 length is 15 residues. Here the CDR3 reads CASSLKGPLNYGYTF. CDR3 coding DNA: TGTGCCAGCAGCTTGAAGGGGCCATTGAACTATGGCTACACCTTC.

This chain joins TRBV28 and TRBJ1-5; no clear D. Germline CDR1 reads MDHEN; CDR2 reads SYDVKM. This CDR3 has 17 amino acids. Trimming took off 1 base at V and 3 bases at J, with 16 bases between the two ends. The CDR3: CASSLSQSRIDNQPQHF. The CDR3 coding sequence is TGTGCCAGCAGTTTATCTCAGTCTCGCATAGACAATCAGCCCCAGCATTTT.

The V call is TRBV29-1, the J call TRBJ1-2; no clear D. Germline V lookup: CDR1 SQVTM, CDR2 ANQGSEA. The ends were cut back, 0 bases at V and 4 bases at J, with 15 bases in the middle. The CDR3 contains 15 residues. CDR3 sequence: CSVEDQRERIYGYTF. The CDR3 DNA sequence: TGCAGCGTTGAAGATCAAAGGGAACGAATCTATGGCTACACCTTC.

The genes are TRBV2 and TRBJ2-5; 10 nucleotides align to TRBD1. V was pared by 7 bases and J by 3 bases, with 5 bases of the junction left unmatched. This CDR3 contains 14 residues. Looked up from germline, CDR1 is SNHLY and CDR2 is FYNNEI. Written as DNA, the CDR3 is TGTGCCAGCATCTCCGGGACAGGGGAAGAGACCCAGTACTTC. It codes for CASISGTGEETQYF.

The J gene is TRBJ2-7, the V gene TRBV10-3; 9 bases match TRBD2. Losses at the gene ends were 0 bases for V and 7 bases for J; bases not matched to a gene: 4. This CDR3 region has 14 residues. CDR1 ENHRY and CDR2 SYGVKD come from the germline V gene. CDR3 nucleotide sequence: TGTGCCATCAGTGAGTCGGGACTAGCTGGGGAGCAGTACTTC. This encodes CAISESGLAGEQYF.

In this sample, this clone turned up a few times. The CDR3 DNA reads TGTGCCAGCAGCCCTCCAGGGGGCGCGGGTAATTCACCCCTCCACTTT. This codes for CASSPPGGAGNSPLHF. The J gene is TRBJ1-6, the V gene TRBV7-9; 8 bases match TRBD1. The CDR3 runs 16 residues. V lost 5 bases, J lost 6 bases, and 9 bases stayed unmatched. Per germline, CDR1 SEHNR and CDR2 FQNEAQ (reference sequence).

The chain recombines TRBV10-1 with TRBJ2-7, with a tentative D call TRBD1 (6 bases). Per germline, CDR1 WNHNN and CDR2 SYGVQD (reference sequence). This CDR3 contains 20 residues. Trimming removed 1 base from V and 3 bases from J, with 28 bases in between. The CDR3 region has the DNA TGCGCCAGCAGTGAGTATAAGGAAGTTGGACAGAGGGCAACCTACTACGAGCAGTACTTC. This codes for CASSEYKEVGQRATYYEQYF.

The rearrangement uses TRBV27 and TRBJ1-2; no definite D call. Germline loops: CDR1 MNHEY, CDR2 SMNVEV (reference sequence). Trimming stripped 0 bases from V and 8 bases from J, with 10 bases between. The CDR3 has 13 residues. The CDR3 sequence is CASSLSVKNGYTF. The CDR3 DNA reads TGTGCCAGCAGTTTATCGGTCAAAAACGGCTACACCTTC.

The CDR3, as DNA: TGTGCCAGCAGCTTAGGCGGGGGCTCATACGAGCAGTACTTC. Its translation is CASSLGGGSYEQYF. The V gene is TRBV7-9, the J gene TRBJ2-7, with D possibly being TRBD2 (7 bases). Trimming left V 1 base short and J 4 bases short, with 11 bases between. The CDR3 has 14 amino acids. The germline gives CDR1 SEHNR, CDR2 FQNEAQ (reference sequence).

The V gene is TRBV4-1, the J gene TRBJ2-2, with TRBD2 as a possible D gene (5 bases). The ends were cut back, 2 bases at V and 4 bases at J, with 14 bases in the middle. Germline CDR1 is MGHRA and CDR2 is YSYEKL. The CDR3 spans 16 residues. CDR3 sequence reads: CASSQLPGAGTGELFF. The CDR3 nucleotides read TGCGCCAGCAGCCAATTACCGGGCGCGGGCACCGGGGAGCTGTTTTTT.

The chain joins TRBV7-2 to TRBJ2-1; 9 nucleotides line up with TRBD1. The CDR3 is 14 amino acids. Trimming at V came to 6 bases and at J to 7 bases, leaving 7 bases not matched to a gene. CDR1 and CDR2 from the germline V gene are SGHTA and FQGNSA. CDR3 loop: CASRRDREGNEQFF. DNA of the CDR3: TGTGCCAGCAGACGGGACAGGGAAGGGAATGAGCAGTTCTTC. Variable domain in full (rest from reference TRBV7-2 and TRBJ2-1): GAGVSQSPSNKVTEKGKDVELRCDPISGHTALYWYRQSLGQGLEFLIYFQGNSAPDKSGLPSDRFSAERTGGSVSTLTIQRTQQEDSAVYLCASRRDREGNEQFFGPGTRLTVL.

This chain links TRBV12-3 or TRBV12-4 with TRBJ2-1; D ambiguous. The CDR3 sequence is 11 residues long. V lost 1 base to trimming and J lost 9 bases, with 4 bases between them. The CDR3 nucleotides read TGTGCCAGCAGTTTAGAGGGTGAGCAGTTCTTC. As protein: CASSLEGEQFF.

The CDR3 DNA reads TGTGCCAGTAGTAGACAGGGAACCCTCATGAACACTGAAGCTTTCTTT. The encoded protein is CASSRQGTLMNTEAFF. The chain employs TRBV19 and TRBJ1-1; 7 bases map to TRBD1. With 4 bases clipped from V and 0 bases from J, the junction kept 8 bases outside the gene matches. The CDR3 is made up of 16 amino acids. CDR1 and CDR2 (germline): LNHDA, SQIVND (reference sequence).

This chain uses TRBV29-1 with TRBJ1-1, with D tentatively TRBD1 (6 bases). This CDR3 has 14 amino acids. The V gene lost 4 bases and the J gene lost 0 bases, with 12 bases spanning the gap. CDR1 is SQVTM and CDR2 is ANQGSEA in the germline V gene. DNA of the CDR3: TGCAGCGTTGTTTGGGGGGCCCTGAACACTGAAGCTTTCTTT. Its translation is CSVVWGALNTEAFF.

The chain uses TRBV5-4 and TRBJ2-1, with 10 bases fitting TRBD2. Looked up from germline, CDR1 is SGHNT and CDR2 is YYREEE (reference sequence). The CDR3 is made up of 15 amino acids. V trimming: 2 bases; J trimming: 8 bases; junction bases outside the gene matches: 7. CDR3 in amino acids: CASSFSSGGTHEQFF. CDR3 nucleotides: TGTGCCAGCAGCTTTTCTAGCGGGGGAACCCATGAGCAGTTCTTC. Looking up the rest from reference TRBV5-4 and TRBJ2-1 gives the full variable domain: ETGVTQSPTHLIKTRGQQVTLRCSSQSGHNTVSWYQQALGQGPQFIFQYYREEENGRGNFPPRFSGLQFPNYSSELNVNALELDDSALYLCASSFSSGGTHEQFFGPGTRLTVL.

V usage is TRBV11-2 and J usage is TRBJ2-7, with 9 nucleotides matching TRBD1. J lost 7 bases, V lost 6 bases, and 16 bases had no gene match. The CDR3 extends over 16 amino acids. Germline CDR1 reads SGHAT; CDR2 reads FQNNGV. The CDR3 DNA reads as TGTGCCAGCAGTTCTGCCCGGGACAGGGTCCTCCGAGAGCAGTACTTC. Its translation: CASSSARDRVLREQYF.

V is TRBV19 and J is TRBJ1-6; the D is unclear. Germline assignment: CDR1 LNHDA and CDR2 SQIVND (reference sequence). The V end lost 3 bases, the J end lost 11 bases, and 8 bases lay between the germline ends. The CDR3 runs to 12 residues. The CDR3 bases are TGTGCCAGTAGTATTCCCACCGCACCCCTCCACTTT. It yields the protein CASSIPTAPLHF.

The CDR3 DNA reads as TGTGCCAGCAGCTTCACAGGGGGAAGCTCCTATAATTCACCCCTCCACTTT. Its translation: CASSFTGGSSYNSPLHF. J is TRBJ1-6 and V is TRBV5-4; 8 bases agree with TRBD1. The trim removed 2 bases at V and 0 bases at J, leaving 4 bases unmatched. The germline V gene encodes CDR1 SGHNT and CDR2 YYREEE (reference sequence). The CDR3 totals 17 residues. The whole variable domain, remainder taken from reference TRBV5-4 and TRBJ1-6, is ETGVTQSPTHLIKTRGQQVTLRCSSQSGHNTVSWYQQALGQGPQFIFQYYREEENGRGNFPPRFSGLQFPNYSSELNVNALELDDSALYLCASSFTGGSSYNSPLHFGNGTRLTVT.

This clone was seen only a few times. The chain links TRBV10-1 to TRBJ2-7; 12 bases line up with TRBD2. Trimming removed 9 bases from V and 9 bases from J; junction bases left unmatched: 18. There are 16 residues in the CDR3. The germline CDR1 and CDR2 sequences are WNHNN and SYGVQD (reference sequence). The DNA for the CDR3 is TGCGCCAGTAGGGAGGGGCTAGGACTAGCGGGAACAGGGCAGTACTTC. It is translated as CASREGLGLAGTGQYF.

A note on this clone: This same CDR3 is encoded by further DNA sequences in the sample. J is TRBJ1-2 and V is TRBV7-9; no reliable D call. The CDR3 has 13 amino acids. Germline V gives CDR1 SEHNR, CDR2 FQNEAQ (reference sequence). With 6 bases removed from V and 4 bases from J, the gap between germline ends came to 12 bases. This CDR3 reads CASSPTRSYGYTF. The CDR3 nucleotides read TGTGCCAGCAGTCCTACACGAAGCTATGGCTACACCTTC.

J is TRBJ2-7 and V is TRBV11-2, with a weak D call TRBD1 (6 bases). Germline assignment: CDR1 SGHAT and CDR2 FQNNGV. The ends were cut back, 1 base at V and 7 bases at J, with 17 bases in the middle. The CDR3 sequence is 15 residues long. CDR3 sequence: CASSLGGTRGLEQYF. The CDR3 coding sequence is TGTGCCAGCAGCTTAGGTGGGACCAGGGGTTTGGAGCAGTACTTC.

CDR3 sequence (DNA): TGCAGTGCTAGTCCTGCTTCTAGCGGGGTTACAGATACGCAGTATTTT. It is translated as CSASPASSGVTDTQYF. The chain uses TRBV20-1 and TRBJ2-3; 9 bases are a match to TRBD2. Germline trimming cut 3 bases from V and 3 bases from J; bases unmatched to any gene: 10. CDR3 length: 16 amino acids. The germline gives CDR1 DFQATT, CDR2 SNEGSKA (reference sequence).

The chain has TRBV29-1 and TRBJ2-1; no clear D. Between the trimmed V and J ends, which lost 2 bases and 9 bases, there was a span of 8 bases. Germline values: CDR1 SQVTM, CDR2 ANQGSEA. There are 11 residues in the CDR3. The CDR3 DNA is TGCAGCGTTGAACAGTCTGGTGAGCAGTTCTTC. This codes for CSVEQSGEQFF.

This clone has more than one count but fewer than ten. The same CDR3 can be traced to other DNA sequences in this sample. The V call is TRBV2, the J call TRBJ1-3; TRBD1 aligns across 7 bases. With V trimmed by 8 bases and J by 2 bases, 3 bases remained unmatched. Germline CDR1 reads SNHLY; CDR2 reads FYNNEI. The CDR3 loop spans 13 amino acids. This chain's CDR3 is CASRDRAGNTIYF. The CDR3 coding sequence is TGTGCCAGCCGCGACAGGGCTGGAAACACCATATATTTT.

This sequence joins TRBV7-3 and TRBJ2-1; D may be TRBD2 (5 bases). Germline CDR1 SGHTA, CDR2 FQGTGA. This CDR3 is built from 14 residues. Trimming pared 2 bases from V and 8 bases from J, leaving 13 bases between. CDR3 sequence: CASSLGGGFHEQFF. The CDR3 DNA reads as TGTGCCAGCAGCTTAGGAGGCGGGTTCCATGAGCAGTTCTTC.

The CDR3 loop is CASSQRAGPVAKNIQYF. In nucleotides, the CDR3 is TGTGCCAGCAGCCAAAGGGCAGGTCCAGTAGCCAAAAACATTCAGTACTTC. The rearrangement links TRBV3-1 (or the pseudogene TRBV3-2) to TRBJ2-4; D unresolved. Germline CDR1 reads LGHDT; CDR2 reads YNNKEL (reference sequence). The CDR3 totals 17 residues. Trimming pared 2 bases from V and 0 bases from J, leaving 14 bases between.

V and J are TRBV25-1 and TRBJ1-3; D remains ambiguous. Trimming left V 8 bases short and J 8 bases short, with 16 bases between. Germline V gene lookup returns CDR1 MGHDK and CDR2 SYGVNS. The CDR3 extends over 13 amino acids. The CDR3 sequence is CASAEDVKDTIYF. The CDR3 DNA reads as TGTGCCAGCGCCGAGGATGTGAAGGACACCATATATTTT.

The CDR3 protein is CASSEAGSVGTF. The DNA for the CDR3 is TGTGCCAGCAGTGAAGCAGGAAGCGTTGGCACCTTC. The chain links TRBV2 to TRBJ1-2; D unresolved. The length of the CDR3 is 12 residues. Germline CDR1 SNHLY, CDR2 FYNNEI. Trimming shortened V by 0 bases and J by 13 bases, and 12 bases separated the two germline ends.

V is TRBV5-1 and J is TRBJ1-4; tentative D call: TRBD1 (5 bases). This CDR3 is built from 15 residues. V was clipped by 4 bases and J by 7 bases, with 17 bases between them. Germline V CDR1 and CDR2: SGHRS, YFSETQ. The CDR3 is CASSPKVRGGEKLFF. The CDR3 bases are TGCGCCAGCAGCCCGAAGGTTAGGGGTGGTGAAAAACTGTTTTTT.

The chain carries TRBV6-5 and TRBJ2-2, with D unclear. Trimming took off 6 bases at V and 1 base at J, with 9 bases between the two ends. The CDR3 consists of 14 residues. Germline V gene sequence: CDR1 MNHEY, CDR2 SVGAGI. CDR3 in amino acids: CASRRTENTGELFF. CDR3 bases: TGTGCCAGCAGAAGGACGGAGAACACCGGGGAGCTGTTTTTT.

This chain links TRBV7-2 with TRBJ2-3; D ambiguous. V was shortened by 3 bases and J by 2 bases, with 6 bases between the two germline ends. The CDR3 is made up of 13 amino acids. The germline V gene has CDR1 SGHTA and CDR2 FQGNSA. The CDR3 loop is CASSFTVTDTQYF. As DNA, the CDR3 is TGTGCCAGCAGCTTTACAGTCACAGATACGCAGTATTTT.